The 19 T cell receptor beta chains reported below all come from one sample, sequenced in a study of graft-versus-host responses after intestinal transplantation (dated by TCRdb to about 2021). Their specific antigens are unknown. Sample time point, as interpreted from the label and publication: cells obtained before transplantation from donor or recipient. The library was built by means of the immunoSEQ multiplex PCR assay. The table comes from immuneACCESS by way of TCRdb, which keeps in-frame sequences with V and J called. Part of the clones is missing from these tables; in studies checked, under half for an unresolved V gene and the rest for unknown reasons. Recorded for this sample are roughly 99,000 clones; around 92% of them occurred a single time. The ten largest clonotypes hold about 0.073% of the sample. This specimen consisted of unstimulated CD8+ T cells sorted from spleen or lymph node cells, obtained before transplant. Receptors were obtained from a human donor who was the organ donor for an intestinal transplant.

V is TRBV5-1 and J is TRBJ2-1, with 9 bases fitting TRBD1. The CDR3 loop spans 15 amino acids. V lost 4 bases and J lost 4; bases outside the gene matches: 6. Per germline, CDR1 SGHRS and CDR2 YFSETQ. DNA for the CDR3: TGCGCCAGCAGCGCGGGGACAGGGCCTTACAATGAGCAGTTCTTC. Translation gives CASSAGTGPYNEQFF.

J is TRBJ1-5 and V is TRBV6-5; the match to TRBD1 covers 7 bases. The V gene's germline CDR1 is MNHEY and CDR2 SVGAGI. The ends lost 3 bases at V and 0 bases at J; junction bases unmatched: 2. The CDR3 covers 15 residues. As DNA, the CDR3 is TGTGCCAGCAGTTATACAGGGGATAGCAATCAGCCCCAGCATTTT. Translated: CASSYTGDSNQPQHF.

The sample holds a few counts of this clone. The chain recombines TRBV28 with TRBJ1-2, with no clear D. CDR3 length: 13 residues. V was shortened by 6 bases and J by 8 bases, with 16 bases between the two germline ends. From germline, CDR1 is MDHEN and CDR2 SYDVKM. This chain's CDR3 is CASSRYPWEGYTF. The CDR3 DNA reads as TGTGCCAGCAGCCGCTATCCTTGGGAGGGCTACACCTTC.

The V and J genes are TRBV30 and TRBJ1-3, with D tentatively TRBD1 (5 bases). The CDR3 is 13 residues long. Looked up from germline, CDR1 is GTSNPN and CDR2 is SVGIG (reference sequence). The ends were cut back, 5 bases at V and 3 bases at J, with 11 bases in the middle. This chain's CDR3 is CAWDSPYGNTIYF. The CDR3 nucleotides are TGTGCCTGGGACAGTCCTTATGGAAACACCATATATTTT.

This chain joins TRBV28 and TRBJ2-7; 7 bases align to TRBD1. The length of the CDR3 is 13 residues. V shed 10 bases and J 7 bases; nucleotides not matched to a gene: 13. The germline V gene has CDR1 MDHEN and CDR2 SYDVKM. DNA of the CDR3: TGTGCCACCCTCGACAGGGCCCCTCGGGAGCAGTACTTC. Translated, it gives CATLDRAPREQYF.

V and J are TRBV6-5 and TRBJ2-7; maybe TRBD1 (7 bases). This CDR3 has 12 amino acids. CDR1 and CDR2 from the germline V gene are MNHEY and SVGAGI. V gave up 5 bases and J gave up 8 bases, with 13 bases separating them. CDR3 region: CASSPAGQKQYF. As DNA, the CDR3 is TGTGCCAGCAGTCCGGCGGGACAGAAGCAGTACTTC.

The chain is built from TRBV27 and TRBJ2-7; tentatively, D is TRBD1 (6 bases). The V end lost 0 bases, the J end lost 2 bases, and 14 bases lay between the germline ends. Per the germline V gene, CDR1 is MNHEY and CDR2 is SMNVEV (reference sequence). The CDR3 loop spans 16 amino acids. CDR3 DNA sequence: TGTGCCAGCAGTTTATCGACAGGAGAAGCCGCCTACGAGCAGTACTTC. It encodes CASSLSTGEAAYEQYF.

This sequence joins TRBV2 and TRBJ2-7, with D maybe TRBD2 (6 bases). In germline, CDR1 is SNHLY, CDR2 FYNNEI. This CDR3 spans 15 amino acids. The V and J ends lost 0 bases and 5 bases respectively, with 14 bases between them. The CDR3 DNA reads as TGTGCCAGCAGTGAAGCGCTTCACGGGAGACACGAGCAGTACTTC. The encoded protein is CASSEALHGRHEQYF.

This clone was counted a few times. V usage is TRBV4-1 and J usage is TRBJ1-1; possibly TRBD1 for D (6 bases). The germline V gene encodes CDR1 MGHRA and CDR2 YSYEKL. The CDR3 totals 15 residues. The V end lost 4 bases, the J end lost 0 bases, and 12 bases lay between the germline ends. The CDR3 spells CASSLTTGMNTEAFF. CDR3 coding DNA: TGCGCCAGCAGCCTGACGACAGGAATGAACACTGAAGCTTTCTTT.

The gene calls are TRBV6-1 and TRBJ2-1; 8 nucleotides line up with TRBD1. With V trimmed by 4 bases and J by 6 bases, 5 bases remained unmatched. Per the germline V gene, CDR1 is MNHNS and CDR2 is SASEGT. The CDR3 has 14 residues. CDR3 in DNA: TGTGCCAGCAGTGGACAGGGGTGGGGCAATGAGCAGTTCTTC. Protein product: CASSGQGWGNEQFF.

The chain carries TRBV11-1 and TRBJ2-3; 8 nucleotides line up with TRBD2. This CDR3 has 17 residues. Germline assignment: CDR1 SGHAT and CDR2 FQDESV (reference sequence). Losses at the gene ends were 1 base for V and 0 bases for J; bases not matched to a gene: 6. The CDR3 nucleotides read TGTGCCAGCAGCTTAGATGGCGGGAGGTTCAGCACAGATACGCAGTATTTT. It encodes CASSLDGGRFSTDTQYF.

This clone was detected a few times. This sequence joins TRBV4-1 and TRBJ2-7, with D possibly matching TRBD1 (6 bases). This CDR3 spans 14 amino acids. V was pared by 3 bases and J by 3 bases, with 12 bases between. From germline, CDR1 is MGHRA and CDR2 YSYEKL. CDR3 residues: CASSQIQGGYEQYF. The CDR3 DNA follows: TGCGCCAGCAGCCAGATACAGGGTGGCTACGAGCAGTACTTC.

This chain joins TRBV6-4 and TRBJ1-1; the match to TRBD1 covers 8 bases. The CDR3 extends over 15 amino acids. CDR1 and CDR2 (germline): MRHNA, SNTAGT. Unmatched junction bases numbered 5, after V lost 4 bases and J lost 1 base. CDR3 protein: CASSGRDRPNTEAFF. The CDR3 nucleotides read TGTGCCAGCAGTGGACGGGACAGGCCGAACACTGAAGCTTTCTTT.

In DNA form, the CDR3 reads TGTGCCAGCAGCTCCGGGGGACCAAATCAGCCCCAGCATTTT. Translated, it gives CASSSGGPNQPQHF. The rearrangement links TRBV11-2 to TRBJ1-5; TRBD1 is a possible D gene (5 bases). The CDR3 is 14 amino acids. The V end lost 4 bases, the J end lost 4 bases, and 11 bases lay between the germline ends. Germline loops: CDR1 SGHAT, CDR2 FQNNGV.

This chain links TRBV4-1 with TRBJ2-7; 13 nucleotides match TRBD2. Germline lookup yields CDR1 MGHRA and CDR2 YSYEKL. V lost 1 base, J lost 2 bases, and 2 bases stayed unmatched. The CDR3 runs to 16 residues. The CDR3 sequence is CASSQGGLAGPYEQYF. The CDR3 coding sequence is TGCGCCAGCAGCCAAGGGGGACTAGCGGGGCCCTACGAGCAGTACTTC.

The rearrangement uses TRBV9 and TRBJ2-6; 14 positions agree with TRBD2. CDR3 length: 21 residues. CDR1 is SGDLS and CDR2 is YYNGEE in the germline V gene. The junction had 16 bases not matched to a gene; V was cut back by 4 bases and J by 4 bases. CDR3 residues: CASSSPTSGGVLESGANVLTF. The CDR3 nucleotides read TGTGCCAGCAGCTCTCCGACTAGCGGGGGGGTCCTTGAGTCCGGGGCCAACGTCCTGACTTTC.

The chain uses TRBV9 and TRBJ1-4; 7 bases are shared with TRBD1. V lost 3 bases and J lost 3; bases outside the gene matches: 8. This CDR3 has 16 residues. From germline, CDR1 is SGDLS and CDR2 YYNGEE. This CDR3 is CASSAARDSANEKLFF. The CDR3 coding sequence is TGTGCCAGCAGCGCCGCAAGGGACAGCGCTAATGAAAAACTGTTTTTT.

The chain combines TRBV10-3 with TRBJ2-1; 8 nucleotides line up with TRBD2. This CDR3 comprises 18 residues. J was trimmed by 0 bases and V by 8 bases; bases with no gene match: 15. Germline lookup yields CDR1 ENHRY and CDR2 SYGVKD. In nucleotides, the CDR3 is TGTGCCATCGGGGTATACGGGGGGGCGGGGAGCTCCTACAATGAGCAGTTCTTC. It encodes CAIGVYGGAGSSYNEQFF.

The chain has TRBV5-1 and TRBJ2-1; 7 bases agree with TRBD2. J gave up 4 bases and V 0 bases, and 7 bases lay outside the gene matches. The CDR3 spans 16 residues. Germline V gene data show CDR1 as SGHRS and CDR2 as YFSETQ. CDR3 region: CASSLDPGTMYNEQFF. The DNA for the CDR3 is TGCGCCAGCAGCTTGGACCCCGGGACTATGTACAATGAGCAGTTCTTC. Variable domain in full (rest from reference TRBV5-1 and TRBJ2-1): KAGVTQTPRYLIKTRGQQVTLSCSPISGHRSVSWYQQTPGQGLQFLFEYFSETQRNKGNFPGRFSGRQFSNSRSEMNVSTLELGDSALYLCASSLDPGTMYNEQFFGPGTRLTVL.